In its sample, the clone carrying this TCR beta chain was seen a few times. Other DNA sequences in the same sample also yield this CDR3. This entry comes from a study of blood T cell repertoires in COVID-19. About the study: COVID-19 samples collected from the United States, Italy and Spain covered acute and convalescent phases. The cDNA or gDNA used as material had been derived from T cells, B-cell-depleted T cells, or PBMCs.

The CDR3 is made up of 15 amino acids. Germline V gene lookup returns CDR1 MGHRA and CDR2 YSYEKL. The V segment lost 1 base and the J segment 4 bases; nucleotides outside the gene matches: 3. The authors' processing: Reference gene primer amplification in the assay estimated nucleated cell counts. The assay was immunoSEQ multiplex PCR, and TCRdb's table has in-frame clones only and misses some. The V and J calls and the clone size are those of that table, but D and trimming were determined from the DNA. The table has some 140,000 clones, 88% seen once; the top ten hold 2% to 2.5%. The source material was peripheral blood. This sequence was found in a man between 65 and 80 years old with active COVID-19. This sequence joins TRBV4-1 and TRBJ2-7, with 11 positions matching TRBD1. Here the CDR3 reads CASSQAGTGGYEQYF. As DNA, the CDR3 is TGCGCCAGCAGCCAAGCCGGGACAGGGGGGTACGAGCAGTACTTC.